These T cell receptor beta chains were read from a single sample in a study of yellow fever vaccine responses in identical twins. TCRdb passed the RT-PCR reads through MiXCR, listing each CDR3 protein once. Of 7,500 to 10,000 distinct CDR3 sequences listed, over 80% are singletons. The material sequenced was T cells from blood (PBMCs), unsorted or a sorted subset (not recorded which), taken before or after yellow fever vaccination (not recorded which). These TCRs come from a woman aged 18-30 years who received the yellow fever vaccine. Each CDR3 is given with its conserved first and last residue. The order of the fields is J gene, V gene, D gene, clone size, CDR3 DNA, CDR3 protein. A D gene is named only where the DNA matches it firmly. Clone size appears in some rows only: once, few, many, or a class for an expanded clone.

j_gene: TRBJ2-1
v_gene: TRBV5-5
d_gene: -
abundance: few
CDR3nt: TGTGCCAGCAGCCATCAGACTAGTCCAAGCCCCTACAATGAGCAGTTCTTC
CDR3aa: CASSHQTSPSPYNEQFF

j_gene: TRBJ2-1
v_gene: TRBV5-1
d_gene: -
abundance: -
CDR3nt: TGCGCCAGCAGCTTAATGGGGGAAACCAATGAGCAGTTCTTC
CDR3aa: CASSLMGETNEQFF

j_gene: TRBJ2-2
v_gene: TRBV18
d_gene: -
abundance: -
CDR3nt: TGTGCCAGCTCACCACCTTTCAGGCCTAACACCGGGGAGCTGTTTTTT
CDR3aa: CASSPPFRPNTGELFF

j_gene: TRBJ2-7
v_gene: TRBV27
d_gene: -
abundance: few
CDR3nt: TGTGCCAGCAGTTTGGTCGGCTTAACCTACGAGCAGTACTTC
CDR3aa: CASSLVGLTYEQYF

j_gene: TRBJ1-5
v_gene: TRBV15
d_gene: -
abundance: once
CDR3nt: TGTGCCACCAGCAGATTTGGACCAGCACAGCCCCAGCATTTT
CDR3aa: CATSRFGPAQPQHF

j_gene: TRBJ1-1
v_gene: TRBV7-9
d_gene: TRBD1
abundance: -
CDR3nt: TGTGCCAGCAATCCAATACAGACAGGGCGAGGCACTGAAGCTTTCTTT
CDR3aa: CASNPIQTGRGTEAFF

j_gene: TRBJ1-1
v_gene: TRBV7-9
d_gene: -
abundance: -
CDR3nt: TGTGCCAGCAGCTTAGTATCTGAAGCTTTCTTT
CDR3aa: CASSLVSEAFF

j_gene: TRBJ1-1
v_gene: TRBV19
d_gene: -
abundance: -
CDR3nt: TGTGCCAGTAGTATCTTAGGGGACACTGAAGCTTTCTTT
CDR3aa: CASSILGDTEAFF

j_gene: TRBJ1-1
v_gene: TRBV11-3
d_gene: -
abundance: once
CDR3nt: TGTGCCAGCAGCTTGGCCCTATGGGGCACTGAAGCTTTCTTT
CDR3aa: CASSLALWGTEAFF

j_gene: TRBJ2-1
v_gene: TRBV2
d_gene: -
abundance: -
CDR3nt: TGTGCCAGCAGTGAGGGCCCTATAAGCGAGCAGTTCTTC
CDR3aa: CASSEGPISEQFF

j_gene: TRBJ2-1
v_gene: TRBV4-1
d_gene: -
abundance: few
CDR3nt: TGCGCCAGTACCGGACAGAGCTCCTACAATGAGCAGTTCTTC
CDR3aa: CASTGQSSYNEQFF

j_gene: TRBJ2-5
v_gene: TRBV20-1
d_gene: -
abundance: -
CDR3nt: TGCAGTGCTCCCTCCCGGACTCGAGAGACCCAGTACTTC
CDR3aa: CSAPSRTRETQYF

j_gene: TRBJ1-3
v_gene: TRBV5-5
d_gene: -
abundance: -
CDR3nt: TGTGCCAGCAGCCGCGGGGGGGCTGGAAACACCATATATTTT
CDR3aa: CASSRGGAGNTIYF

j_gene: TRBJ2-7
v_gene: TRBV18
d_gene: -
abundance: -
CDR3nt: TGTGCCAGCTCACCCGGGACTCCGAACTCCTACGAGCAGTACTTC
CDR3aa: CASSPGTPNSYEQYF

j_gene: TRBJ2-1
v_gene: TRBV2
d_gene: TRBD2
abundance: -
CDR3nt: TGTGCCAGCAGAGCGGGAGTTAATGAGCAGTTCTTC
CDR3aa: CASRAGVNEQFF

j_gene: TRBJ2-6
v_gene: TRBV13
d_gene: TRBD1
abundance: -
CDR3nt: TGTGCCAGCACCTCCCAGGGGGTTCTCACTGGGGCCAACGTCCTGACTTTC
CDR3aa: CASTSQGVLTGANVLTF

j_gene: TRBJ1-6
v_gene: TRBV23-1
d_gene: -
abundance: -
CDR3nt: TGCGCCAGCAGTCCGAGATTCTTCAGCTCCTATAATTCACCCCTCCACTTT
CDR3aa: CASSPRFFSSYNSPLHF

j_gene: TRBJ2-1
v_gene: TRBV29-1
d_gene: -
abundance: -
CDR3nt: TGCAGCGCCCTACGCATGGAGCAGTTCTTC
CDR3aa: CSALRMEQFF

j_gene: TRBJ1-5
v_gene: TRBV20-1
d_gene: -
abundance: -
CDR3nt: TGCAGTGCACAATTAGGCAATCAGCCCCAGCATTTT
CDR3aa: CSAQLGNQPQHF

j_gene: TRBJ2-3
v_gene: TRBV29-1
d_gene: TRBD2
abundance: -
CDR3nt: TGCAGCGTCAGGACTAGATCTAGCACAGATACGCAGTATTTT
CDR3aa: CSVRTRSSTDTQYF

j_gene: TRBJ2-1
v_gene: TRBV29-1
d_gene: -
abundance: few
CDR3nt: TGCAGCGTTGACCTCGGGGGAGCTAGGCAGTTCTTC
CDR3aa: CSVDLGGARQFF

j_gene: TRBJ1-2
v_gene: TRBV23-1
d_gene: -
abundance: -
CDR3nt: TGCGCCAGCAGTCAATCAGAGGCTCGCTACACCTTC
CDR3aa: CASSQSEARYTF

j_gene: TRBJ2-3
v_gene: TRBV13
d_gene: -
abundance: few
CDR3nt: TGTGCCAGCAGCTTAGGCGTGGATACGCAGTATTTT
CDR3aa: CASSLGVDTQYF

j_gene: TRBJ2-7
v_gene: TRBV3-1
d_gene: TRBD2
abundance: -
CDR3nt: TGTGCCAGCAGTAAAGGGTCTAGCGGGACCTACGAGCAGTACTTC
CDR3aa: CASSKGSSGTYEQYF